This T cell receptor beta chain was recovered during a study of cytomegalovirus exposure and HLA in healthy donors. The repertoire was sequenced with immunoSEQ multiplex PCR; TCRdb's copy has only in-frame clones and lacks some. The sample carries roughly 73,000 clones, 94% recorded once. The germline gives CDR1 MDHEN, CDR2 SYDVKM. The length of the CDR3 is 15 residues. The J segment lost 6 bases and the V segment lost 6 bases, leaving 7 bases of the junction unmatched. V gene TRBV28 combines with J gene TRBJ2-2, with 10 positions matching TRBD1. Sequencing was carried out using PBMCs. This receptor was obtained from a young man in good health and CMV-seropositive. The CDR3 protein is CASSTDRGRAGELFF. CDR3 coding DNA: TGTGCCAGCAGCACAGACAGGGGGCGGGCCGGGGAGCTGTTTTTT.